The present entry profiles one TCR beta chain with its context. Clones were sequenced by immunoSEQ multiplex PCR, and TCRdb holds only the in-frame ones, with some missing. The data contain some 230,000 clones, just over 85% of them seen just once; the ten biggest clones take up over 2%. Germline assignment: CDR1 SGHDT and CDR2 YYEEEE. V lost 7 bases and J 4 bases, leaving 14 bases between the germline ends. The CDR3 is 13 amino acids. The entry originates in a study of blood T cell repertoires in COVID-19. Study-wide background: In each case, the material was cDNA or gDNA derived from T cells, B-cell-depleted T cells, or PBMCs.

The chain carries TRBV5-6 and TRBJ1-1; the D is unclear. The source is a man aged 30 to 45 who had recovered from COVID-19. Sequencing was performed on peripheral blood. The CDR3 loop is CASQMDFRTEAFF. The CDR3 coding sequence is TGTGCCAGCCAGATGGACTTCCGCACTGAAGCTTTCTTT.